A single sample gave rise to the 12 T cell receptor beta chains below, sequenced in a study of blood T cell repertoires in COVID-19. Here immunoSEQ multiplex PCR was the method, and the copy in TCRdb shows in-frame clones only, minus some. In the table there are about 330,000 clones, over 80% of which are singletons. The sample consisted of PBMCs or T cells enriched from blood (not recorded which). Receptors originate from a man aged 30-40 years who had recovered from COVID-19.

CDR3 amino acids: CASSERGLPGAVAQYF. The CDR3 DNA reads as TGTGCCAGCAGTGAAAGAGGGCTGCCAGGGGCAGTGGCCCAGTACTTC. The chain uses TRBV2 and TRBJ2-5, with D possibly matching TRBD1 (6 bases). The CDR3 extends over 16 amino acids. The germline CDR1 and CDR2 sequences are SNHLY and FYNNEI. With 2 bases removed from V and 9 bases from J, the gap between germline ends came to 22 bases. The whole variable domain, filled in from reference TRBV2 and TRBJ2-5, reads EPEVTQTPSHQVTQMGQEVILRCVPISNHLYFYWYRQILGQKVEFLVSFYNNEISEKSEIFDDQFSVERPDGSNFTLKIRSTKLEDSAMYFCASSERGLPGAVAQYFGPGTRLLVL.

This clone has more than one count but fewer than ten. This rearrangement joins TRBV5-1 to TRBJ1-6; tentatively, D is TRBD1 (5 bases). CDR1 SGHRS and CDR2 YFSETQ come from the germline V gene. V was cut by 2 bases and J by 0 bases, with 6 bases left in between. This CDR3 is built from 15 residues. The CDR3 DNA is TGCGCCAGCAGCTTCGACAGCTCCTATAATTCACCCCTCCACTTT. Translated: CASSFDSSYNSPLHF.

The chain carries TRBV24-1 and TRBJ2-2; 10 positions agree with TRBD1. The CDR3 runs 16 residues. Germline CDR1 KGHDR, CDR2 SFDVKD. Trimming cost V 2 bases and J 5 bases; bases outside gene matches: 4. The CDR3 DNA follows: TGTGCCACCAGTGATTCCGGGACAGGGGTAACCGGGGAGCTGTTTTTT. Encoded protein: CATSDSGTGVTGELFF.

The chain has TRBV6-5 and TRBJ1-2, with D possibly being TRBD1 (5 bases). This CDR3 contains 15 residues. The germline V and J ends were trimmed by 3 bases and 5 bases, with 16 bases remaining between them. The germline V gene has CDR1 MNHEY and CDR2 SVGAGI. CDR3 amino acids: CASSYIIGAKYGYTF. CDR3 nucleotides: TGTGCCAGCAGTTATATAATAGGGGCAAAATATGGCTACACCTTC.

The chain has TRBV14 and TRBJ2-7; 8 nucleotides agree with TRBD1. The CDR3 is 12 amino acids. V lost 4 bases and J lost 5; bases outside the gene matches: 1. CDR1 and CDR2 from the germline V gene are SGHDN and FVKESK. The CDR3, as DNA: TGTGCCAGCAGCCCAGGGGGCCACGAGCAGTACTTC. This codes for CASSPGGHEQYF.

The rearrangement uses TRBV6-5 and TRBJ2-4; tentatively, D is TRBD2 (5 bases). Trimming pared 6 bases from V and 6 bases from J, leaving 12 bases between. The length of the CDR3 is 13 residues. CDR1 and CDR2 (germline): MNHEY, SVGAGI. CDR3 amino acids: CASSPRRGNIQYF. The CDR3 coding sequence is TGTGCCAGCAGCCCCCGACGGGGAAACATTCAGTACTTC.

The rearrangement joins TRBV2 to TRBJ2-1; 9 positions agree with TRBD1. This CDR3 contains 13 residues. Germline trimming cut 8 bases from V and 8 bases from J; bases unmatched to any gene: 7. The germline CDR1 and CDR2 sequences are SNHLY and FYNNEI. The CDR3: CASLGTGSDEQFF. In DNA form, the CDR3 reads TGTGCCAGCTTGGGGACAGGGTCCGATGAGCAGTTCTTC.

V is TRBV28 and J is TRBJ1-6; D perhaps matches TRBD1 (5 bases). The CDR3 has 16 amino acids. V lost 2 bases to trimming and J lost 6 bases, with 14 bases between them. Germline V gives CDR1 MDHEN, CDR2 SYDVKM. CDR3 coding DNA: TGTGCCAGCAGTTTAACGGGTTTCGGGGGTAATTCACCCCTCCACTTT. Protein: CASSLTGFGGNSPLHF.

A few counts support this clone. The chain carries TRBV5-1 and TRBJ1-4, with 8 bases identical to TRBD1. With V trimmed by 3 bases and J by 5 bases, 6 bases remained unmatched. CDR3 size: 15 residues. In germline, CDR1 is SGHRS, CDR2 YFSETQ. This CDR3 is CASSWSGDRNEKLFF. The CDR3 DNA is TGCGCCAGCAGCTGGAGTGGGGACAGGAATGAAAAACTGTTTTTT.

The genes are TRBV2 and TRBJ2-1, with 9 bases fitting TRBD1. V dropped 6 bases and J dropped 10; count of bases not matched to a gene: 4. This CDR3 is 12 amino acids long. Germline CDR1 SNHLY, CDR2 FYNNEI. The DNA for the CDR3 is TGTGCCAGCAGGACAGGGGGTAGCGAGCAGTTCTTC. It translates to CASRTGGSEQFF.

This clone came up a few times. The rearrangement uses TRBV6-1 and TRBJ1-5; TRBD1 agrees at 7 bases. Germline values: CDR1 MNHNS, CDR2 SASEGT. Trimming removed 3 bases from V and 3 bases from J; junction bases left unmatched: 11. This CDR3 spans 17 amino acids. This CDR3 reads CASSDAGTGTVNQPQHF. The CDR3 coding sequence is TGTGCCAGCAGTGACGCAGGAACCGGGACAGTCAATCAGCCCCAGCATTTT.

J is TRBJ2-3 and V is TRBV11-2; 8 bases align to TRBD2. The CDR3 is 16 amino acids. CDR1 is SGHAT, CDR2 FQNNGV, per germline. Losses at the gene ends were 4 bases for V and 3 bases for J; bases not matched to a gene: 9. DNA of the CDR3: TGTGCCAGCAGCTCCGGCAACAGCGGGGGAACAGATACGCAGTATTTT. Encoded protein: CASSSGNSGGTDTQYF.